These T cell receptor beta chains were read from a single sample in a study of control samples from healthy donors and cancer patients. Sequencing used immunoSEQ multiplex PCR; TCRdb keeps in-frame clones, though not all of them. The sample includes some 150,000 clones, 90% to 95% of them seen just once. The material sequenced was PBMCs. These receptors came from a man between 60 and 75 years old with colorectal cancer. Each CDR3 is given with its conserved first and last residue. Fields, in order: V gene, D gene, CDR3 length, clone size, J gene, CDR3 protein, CDR3 DNA. The D gene is left open where the match is weak. A row's size may be missing; if present it is once, few, many or a size class.

TRBV19	TRBD1	15	NA	TRBJ2-7	CASSIKGGNNYEQYF	TGTGCCAGTAGTATAAAAGGGGGCAACAACTACGAGCAGTACTTC
TRBV11-2	NA	15	NA	TRBJ1-3	CASSLDHSSGNTIYF	TGTGCCAGCAGCTTAGATCATAGCTCTGGAAACACCATATATTTT
TRBV7-2	NA	13	NA	TRBJ1-5	CASSLVESGPQHF	TGTGCCAGCAGCTTAGTGGAGTCAGGGCCCCAGCATTTT
TRBV27	NA	15	NA	TRBJ2-7	CASRKGEGLTYEQYF	TGTGCCAGCAGAAAGGGTGAGGGGCTAACCTACGAGCAGTACTTC
TRBV4-1	TRBD2	16	NA	TRBJ2-5	CASSQVGLAGPETQYF	TGCGCCAGCAGCCAAGTGGGACTAGCGGGGCCAGAGACCCAGTACTTC
TRBV6-5	NA	12	NA	TRBJ1-2	CASSYTGYGYTF	TGTGCCAGCAGTTATACAGGGTATGGCTACACCTTC
TRBV6-1	NA	16	few	TRBJ1-5	CASSEAPGTPNQPQHF	TGTGCCAGCAGTGAAGCCCCCGGGACACCCAATCAGCCCCAGCATTTT
TRBV2	NA	11	once	TRBJ1-2	CASREALRYTF	TGTGCCAGCAGGGAAGCACTGCGCTACACCTTC
TRBV9	TRBD2	16	NA	TRBJ2-7	CASSANIGGGGYEQYF	TGTGCCAGCAGCGCCAACATAGGCGGGGGAGGGTACGAGCAGTACTTC
TRBV7-8	TRBD1	15	NA	TRBJ2-5	CASSEWTGRGETQYF	TGTGCCAGCAGCGAGTGGACAGGGCGAGGGGAGACCCAGTACTTC
TRBV25-1	NA	14	NA	TRBJ1-1	CASSDANPNTEAFF	TGTGCCAGCAGTGACGCCAACCCGAACACTGAAGCTTTCTTT
TRBV5-6	NA	14	NA	TRBJ2-4	CASSLSGSSYIQYF	TGTGCCAGCAGCTTGAGTGGCAGTTCGTACATTCAGTACTTC
TRBV3-1/TRBV3-2	TRBD1	16	few	TRBJ1-3	CASSQGVTGAGNTIYF	TGTGCCAGCAGCCAAGGGGTGACAGGGGCGGGAAACACCATATATTTT
TRBV24-1	TRBD1	14	once	TRBJ2-3	CATGQGAGGDTQYF	TGTGCCACCGGTCAGGGGGCCGGAGGAGATACGCAGTATTTT
TRBV7-6	NA	16	once	TRBJ2-2	CASSLRPSGNTGELFF	TGTGCCAGCAGCTTACGGCCAAGCGGGAACACCGGGGAGCTGTTTTTT
TRBV25-1	NA	14	NA	TRBJ1-1	CASSLGLQNTEAFF	TGTGCCAGCAGCCTGGGACTTCAGAACACTGAAGCTTTCTTT
TRBV7-2	TRBD2	15	NA	TRBJ2-1	CASSLAASSYNEQFF	TGTGCCAGCAGCCTAGCGGCGAGCTCCTACAATGAGCAGTTCTTC
TRBV19	NA	15	NA	TRBJ2-2	CASSIGRRSTGELFF	TGTGCCAGTAGTATTGGACGGAGGAGCACCGGGGAGCTGTTTTTT
TRBV10-2	NA	15	NA	TRBJ2-3	CASRLGRNPPDTQYF	TGCGCCAGCAGACTTGGACGTAACCCCCCAGATACGCAGTATTTT
TRBV5-1	TRBD1	15	NA	TRBJ1-1	CASSQEPRGLFKAFF	TGCGCCAGCAGCCAGGAACCCAGGGGGCTCTTCAAAGCTTTCTTT
TRBV11-2	NA	16	NA	TRBJ2-3	CASSPLLGSGTDTQYF	TGTGCCAGCAGCCCTCTGTTAGGTTCTGGCACAGATACGCAGTATTTT
TRBV21-1	NA	15	NA	TRBJ1-2	CASSIRPEGFYGYTF	TGTGCCAGCAGCATCCGCCCCGAAGGGTTCTATGGCTACACCTTC
TRBV5-6	NA	12	NA	TRBJ1-1	CASSQNRAEAFF	TGTGCCAGCAGCCAAAACCGGGCCGAAGCTTTCTTT
TRBV7-2	NA	15	NA	TRBJ2-1	CASSLDRTAYNEQFF	TGTGCCAGCAGCTTAGATAGGACGGCTTACAATGAGCAGTTCTTC
TRBV30	NA	14	NA	TRBJ2-7	CAGADSGTTYEQYF	TGTGCCGGGGCAGACTCCGGGACAACCTACGAGCAGTACTTC
TRBV6-5	TRBD1	13	NA	TRBJ2-7	CASRDGTAYEQYF	TGTGCCAGCAGAGACGGGACAGCTTACGAGCAGTACTTC
TRBV5-8	NA	15	hyperexpanded	TRBJ1-1	CASSLVPGVNTEAFF	TGTGCCAGCAGCTTGGTCCCAGGGGTGAACACTGAAGCTTTCTTT
TRBV24-1	TRBD2	15	NA	TRBJ2-3	CATSASGEGADTQYF	TGTGCCACCAGCGCTAGCGGGGAAGGGGCAGATACGCAGTATTTT
TRBV11-2	TRBD2	17	once	TRBJ2-3	CASSPGTSGGEADTQYF	TGTGCCAGCAGCCCCGGGACTAGCGGGGGGGAAGCAGATACGCAGTATTTT
TRBV29-1	NA	14	NA	TRBJ2-7	CSVEAPGGIYEQYF	TGCAGCGTTGAGGCCCCCGGGGGCATCTACGAGCAGTACTTC
TRBV5-4	NA	15	NA	TRBJ1-1	CASSLAGPLNTEAFF	TGTGCCAGCAGCTTGGCCGGACCGCTGAACACTGAAGCTTTCTTT
TRBV10-3	TRBD1	15	NA	TRBJ2-7	CAISGGQGPLYEQYF	TGTGCCATCAGTGGGGGACAGGGACCCCTCTACGAGCAGTACTTC
TRBV5-1	NA	14	NA	TRBJ2-7	CASSWGRASYEQYF	TGCGCCAGCAGCTGGGGACGGGCCTCCTACGAGCAGTACTTC
TRBV5-1	NA	17	NA	TRBJ2-6	CASSLEVGSSGANVLTF	TGCGCCAGCAGCTTGGAGGTCGGATCCTCTGGGGCCAACGTCCTGACTTTC
TRBV5-1	NA	16	NA	TRBJ1-5	CASSLGGRGSNQPQHF	TGCGCCAGCAGCTTGGGGGGGCGGGGAAGCAATCAGCCCCAGCATTTT
TRBV18	TRBD1	15	NA	TRBJ2-3	CASSQDRVTTDTQYF	TGTGCCAGCTCACAGGACAGGGTGACCACAGATACGCAGTATTTT
TRBV2	NA	15	NA	TRBJ2-6	CASGEQVTGANVLTF	TGTGCCAGCGGGGAGCAGGTCACCGGGGCCAACGTCCTGACTTTC
TRBV3-1/TRBV3-2	TRBD2	14	NA	TRBJ2-4	CASSPTSGKNIQYF	TGTGCCAGCAGCCCTACTAGCGGAAAAAACATTCAGTACTTC
TRBV7-6	TRBD1	15	once	TRBJ1-2	CASSPRQGFNYGYTF	TGTGCCAGCAGCCCACGACAGGGGTTTAACTATGGCTACACCTTC
TRBV6-1	NA	11	NA	TRBJ1-2	CASSEVRGYTF	TGTGCCAGCAGTGAAGTTAGGGGCTACACCTTC
TRBV2	NA	14	NA	TRBJ2-6	CASSVETGANVLTF	TGTGCCAGCAGTGTCGAGACTGGGGCCAACGTCCTGACTTTC
TRBV4-1	TRBD1	16	NA	TRBJ1-6	CASSQGPGQNNSPLHF	TGCGCCAGCAGCCAAGGTCCGGGACAGAATAATTCACCCCTCCACTTT
TRBV6-5	NA	15	NA	TRBJ1-1	CASTLYGRWNTEAFF	TGTGCCAGCACCCTCTATGGACGGTGGAACACTGAAGCTTTCTTT
TRBV28	NA	11	NA	TRBJ1-4	CASTSNEKLFF	TGTGCCAGCACGAGTAATGAAAAACTGTTTTTT
TRBV6-5	TRBD1	14	NA	TRBJ1-2	CASLAGQMNYGYTF	TGTGCCAGCCTAGCGGGACAGATGAACTATGGCTACACCTTC
TRBV11-2	TRBD1	13	NA	TRBJ1-1	CASSLTGDTEAFF	TGTGCCAGCAGCTTGACAGGGGACACTGAAGCTTTCTTT
TRBV28	NA	10	NA	TRBJ1-4	CASLGEKLFF	TGTGCCAGTCTAGGGGAAAAACTGTTTTTT
TRBV6-2/TRBV6-3	NA	17	NA	TRBJ1-2	CASSYLVRLQPTYGYTF	TGTGCCAGCAGTTACTTGGTCAGACTACAACCTACTTATGGCTACACCTTC
TRBV5-3	TRBD2	13	NA	TRBJ2-1	CATKRGINAEQFF	TGTGCCACCAAGCGGGGGATTAATGCTGAGCAGTTCTTC
TRBV5-1	NA	14	NA	TRBJ1-1	CASSTQGGETEAFF	TGCGCCAGCAGCACACAGGGCGGGGAGACTGAAGCTTTCTTT
TRBV12-3/TRBV12-4	NA	12	few	TRBJ1-5	CASSGTGSPQHF	TGTGCCAGCAGTGGAACAGGATCGCCCCAGCATTTT
TRBV12-3/TRBV12-4	NA	13	NA	TRBJ1-3	CASNLGAGNTIYF	TGTGCCAGCAACCTAGGGGCCGGAAACACCATATATTTT